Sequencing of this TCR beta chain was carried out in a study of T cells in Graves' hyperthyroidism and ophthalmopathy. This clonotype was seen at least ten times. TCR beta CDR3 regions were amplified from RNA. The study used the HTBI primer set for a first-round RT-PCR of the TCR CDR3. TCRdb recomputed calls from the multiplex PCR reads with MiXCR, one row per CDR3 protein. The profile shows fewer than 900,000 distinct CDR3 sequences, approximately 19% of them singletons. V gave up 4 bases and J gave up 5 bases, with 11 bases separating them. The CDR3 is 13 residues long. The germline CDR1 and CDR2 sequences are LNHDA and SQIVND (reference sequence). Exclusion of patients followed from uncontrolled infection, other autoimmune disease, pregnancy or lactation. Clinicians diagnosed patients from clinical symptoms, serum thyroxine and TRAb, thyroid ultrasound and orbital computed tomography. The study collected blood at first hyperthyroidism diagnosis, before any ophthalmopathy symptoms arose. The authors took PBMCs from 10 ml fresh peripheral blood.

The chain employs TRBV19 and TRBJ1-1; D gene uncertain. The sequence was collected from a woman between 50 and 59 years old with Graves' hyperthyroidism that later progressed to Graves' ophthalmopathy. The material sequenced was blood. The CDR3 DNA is TGTGCCAGTAGTAGGTCGGAGGCGACTGAAGCTTTCTTT. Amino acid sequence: CASSRSEATEAFF.